These 9 T cell receptor beta chains were sequenced from one sample in a study of cytomegalovirus exposure and HLA in healthy donors. Profiled with immunoSEQ multiplex PCR; TCRdb holds only in-frame clones, not every one. The table shows roughly 130,000 clones, with around nine tenths occurring only once. The sample consisted of PBMCs. Source of these receptors: a man younger than 45 in good health and CMV-seronegative.

V gene TRBV7-2 combines with J gene TRBJ2-7; TRBD2 matches at 7 bases. V lost 5 bases to trimming and J lost 0 bases; unmatched junction nucleotides: 4. This CDR3 has 14 amino acids. The V gene's germline CDR1 is SGHTA and CDR2 FQGNSA. CDR3 in amino acids: CASSVWTSSYEQYF. Written as DNA, the CDR3 is TGTGCCAGCAGCGTTTGGACTAGCTCCTACGAGCAGTACTTC.

The chain employs TRBV5-4 and TRBJ2-5; 14 nucleotides line up with TRBD2. The CDR3 covers 16 residues. The V and J ends lost 4 bases and 4 bases, in that order; junction bases with no gene match: 6. CDR1 and CDR2 (germline): SGHNT, YYREEE (reference sequence). CDR3 nucleotides: TGTGCCAGCAGCAAGGGACTAGCGGGAGAGTCAGAGACCCAGTACTTC. Translation gives CASSKGLAGESETQYF.

The chain uses TRBV27 and TRBJ2-2, with D possibly TRBD1 on 6 matching bases. The CDR3 is 16 amino acids. The germline CDR1 and CDR2 sequences are MNHEY and SMNVEV (reference sequence). V lost 9 bases and J lost 4, with 21 bases in between. CDR3 residues: CASRNYREGLTGELFF. DNA of the CDR3: TGTGCCAGTCGAAACTACAGGGAAGGACTCACCGGGGAGCTGTTTTTT.

This clone was observed once. The J gene is TRBJ1-5, the V gene TRBV6-6, with unresolved D. This CDR3 contains 13 residues. Trimming removed 0 bases from V and 8 bases from J, with 8 bases in between. The germline CDR1 and CDR2 sequences are MNHNY and SVGAGI (reference sequence). DNA of the CDR3: TGTGCCAGCAGTTACTCGATGCTAGAGCCCCAGCATTTT. Amino acids: CASSYSMLEPQHF.

The rearrangement links TRBV27 to TRBJ2-7; 11 bases align to TRBD1. V lost 6 bases and J lost 4; bases outside the gene matches: 5. CDR3 length: 14 amino acids. Germline V gene data show CDR1 as MNHEY and CDR2 as SMNVEV (reference sequence). DNA of the CDR3: TGTGCCAGCAGGTGGGACAGGGGGACGTACGAGCAGTACTTC. It is translated as CASRWDRGTYEQYF.

Many counts were recorded for this clone. This chain joins TRBV6-4 and TRBJ2-2; TRBD2 agrees at 9 bases. V gave up 4 bases and J gave up 5 bases; unmatched junction bases: 2. The CDR3 spans 14 residues. Per germline, CDR1 MRHNA and CDR2 SNTAGT. The CDR3 DNA reads as TGTGCCAGCAGTGTAGCGGGAGAGACCGGGGAGCTGTTTTTT. Translated: CASSVAGETGELFF.

This sequence joins TRBV6-5 and TRBJ2-7; D may be TRBD1 (6 bases). The CDR3 sequence is 14 residues long. With 6 bases removed from V and 0 bases from J, the gap between germline ends came to 12 bases. Germline CDR1 MNHEY, CDR2 SVGAGI. The CDR3 DNA sequence: TGTGCCAGCAGAAGAACAGGGAGCTCCTACGAGCAGTACTTC. It is translated as CASRRTGSSYEQYF.

The chain couples TRBV11-1 to TRBJ2-5, with 7 bases lining up with TRBD2. The junction had 4 bases not matched to a gene; V was cut back by 1 base and J by 2 bases. There are 15 residues in the CDR3. Germline V CDR1 and CDR2: SGHAT, FQDESV (reference sequence). CDR3 nucleotides: TGTGCCAGCAGCTTAGTCGGGCGGGAGCAAGAGACCCAGTACTTC. This sequence encodes CASSLVGREQETQYF.

The chain carries TRBV9 and TRBJ1-1; D is unresolved. Germline V lookup: CDR1 SGDLS, CDR2 YYNGEE. V was clipped by 1 base and J by 7 bases, with 11 bases between them. This CDR3 is 13 amino acids long. The CDR3 DNA follows: TGTGCCAGCAGCGTAAAGATAGGGAGTGAAGCTTTCTTT. Translation gives CASSVKIGSEAFF.